This T cell receptor beta chain was identified in a study of post-analysis software for immune sequencing data. Unique-molecular-identifier-tagged TCR beta cDNA libraries were used. A single record per CDR3 protein comes from TCRdb applying MiXCR to the PCR reads. This sample carries about 500,000 distinct CDR3 sequences, over 35% of them seen once, and the ten largest clones take 9.5% to 13%. Trimming removed 5 bases from V and 7 bases from J, with 17 bases in between. CDR3 length: 14 residues. This clonotype was seen only a few times. Antigen unknown. Whole-study findings and limits: Compared with controls, patients showed significantly lower normalized Chao1 diversity. Compared with controls, patients had more of five TRBV segments, including TRBV5-6, TRBV5-1 and TRBV20-1. By F measure, samples from a shared preparation batch strongly co-clustered.

The TCR comes from a girl aged 5 to 17 with multiple sclerosis. The source material was blood. The rearrangement links TRBV12-3 or TRBV12-4 to TRBJ1-1; maybe TRBD1 (6 bases). CDR3 residues: CASSSREGVGEAFF. In DNA form, the CDR3 reads TGTGCCAGCAGTAGCCGGGAGGGGGTAGGTGAAGCTTTCTTT.